This T cell receptor (beta chain) originates from a study of blood T cells in healthy people across ages. Next came a second PCR, run for about 6 to 12 cycles, which used a sample-barcoded 5' primer along with a J-beta primer mix. TCRdb processed the 5' RACE reads anew with MiXCR; each CDR3 protein has one entry. The profile shows some 780,000 distinct CDR3 sequences, roughly three fifths of them singletons. Approximately 10 milliliters of peripheral blood were drawn from each donor into EDTA-treated tubes. As for this clonotype: No antigen is known for it.

General study points: The CMV status of each donor remained undetermined, and this could have confounded shifts in expanded clonotypes. Across the age range, TCR beta diversity per million T cells fell in a roughly linear way. It was the long-lived donors that had more naive CD4+ cells and higher diversity than aged donors.

V lost 1 base, J lost 3 bases, and 7 bases stayed unmatched. From germline, CDR1 is MNHEY and CDR2 SVGAGI. The CDR3 is 17 amino acids. This receptor was taken from a man aged 40-55 years in good health. V gene TRBV6-5 combines with J gene TRBJ1-5, with 9 bases aligning to TRBD1. Sequencing was performed on blood. CDR3 DNA sequence: TGTGCCAGCAGTTACTTCCGCAGGGACAGGGACAATCAGCCCCAGCATTTT. Translation: CASSYFRRDRDNQPQHF.